Shown below are 20 T cell receptor beta chains from a single sample sequenced in a study of OX40 agonist ivuxolimab in advanced cancers. Here immunoSEQ multiplex PCR was the method, and the copy in TCRdb shows in-frame clones only, minus some. This table holds roughly 80,000 clones, 85% to 95% found once. The input for sequencing was CD4+ or CD8+ T cells sorted from blood, taken in a trial of the OX40 agonist ivuxolimab. Every receptor here comes from an adult with an advanced solid tumor such as melanoma, head and neck, liver or kidney cancer.

The chain has TRBV4-3 and TRBJ2-7; 9 bases are shared with TRBD2. Germline CDR1 is LGHNA and CDR2 is YSLEER. The CDR3 loop spans 16 amino acids. The J segment lost 5 bases and the V segment lost 2 bases, leaving 10 bases of the junction unmatched. The CDR3 loop reads CASSQIRGGRGHEQYF. For the CDR3, the DNA is TGCGCCAGCAGCCAAATCCGCGGCGGGAGGGGACACGAGCAGTACTTC.

The genes are TRBV7-3 and TRBJ2-1; D gene ambiguous. This CDR3 is built from 13 residues. Germline V gene sequence: CDR1 SGHTA, CDR2 FQGTGA. V was shortened by 0 bases and J by 9 bases, with 9 bases between the two germline ends. CDR3 region: CASSLTPLGEQFF. CDR3 bases: TGTGCCAGCAGCTTAACCCCCCTCGGTGAGCAGTTCTTC.

J is TRBJ2-7 and V is TRBV7-2, with 7 positions matching TRBD2. From germline, CDR1 is SGHTA and CDR2 FQGNSA. This CDR3 is built from 14 residues. After removal of 1 base from V and 5 bases from J, the junction contained 5 bases not matched to a gene. Here the CDR3 DNA reads TGTGCCAGCAGCTTAGGCGGGGGAAGGGACGAGCAGTACTTC. Amino acid sequence: CASSLGGGRDEQYF.

The V gene is TRBV19, the J gene TRBJ1-5; the D gene is possibly TRBD1 (6 bases). With 5 bases removed from V and 5 bases from J, the gap between germline ends came to 25 bases. CDR3 length: 18 residues. Germline CDR1 and CDR2: LNHDA and SQIVND (reference sequence). As DNA, the CDR3 is TGTGCCAGTAGTGCCCGACGCACAGGGCCGGGGAAGTATCAGCCCCAGCATTTT. Amino acid sequence: CASSARRTGPGKYQPQHF.

The J gene is TRBJ1-2, the V gene TRBV29-1; no clear D gene. CDR1 and CDR2 (germline): SQVTM, ANQGSEA. The CDR3 has 11 amino acids. V dropped 0 bases and J dropped 2 bases, with 1 base sitting between them. CDR3 sequence: CSVEENYGYTF. The CDR3 coding sequence is TGCAGCGTTGAAGAGAACTATGGCTACACCTTC.

The rearrangement uses TRBV4-2 and TRBJ2-7; a weak D match, TRBD1 (5 bases). The CDR3 sequence is 15 residues long. Germline loops: CDR1 LGHNA, CDR2 YNFKEQ. The V end was cut by 0 bases, the J end by 5 bases, with 14 bases between. CDR3 in DNA: TGTGCCAGCAGCCAAGATACAACTGAAGGGGACGAGCAGTACTTC. Its translation: CASSQDTTEGDEQYF.

The rearrangement links TRBV7-2 to TRBJ2-1; 9 nucleotides line up with TRBD2. This CDR3 is built from 13 residues. CDR1 and CDR2 from the germline V gene are SGHTA and FQGNSA. J gave up 9 bases and V 5 bases, and 5 bases lay outside the gene matches. CDR3 sequence reads: CASSQPAGGEQFF. Here the CDR3 DNA reads TGTGCCAGCAGCCAACCAGCGGGAGGTGAGCAGTTCTTC.

The CDR3 loop is CASSTPGYTEAFF. DNA of the CDR3: TGTGCCAGCAGTACCCCGGGGTACACTGAAGCTTTCTTT. This chain joins TRBV11-3 and TRBJ1-1; D unclear. Germline V gene sequence: CDR1 SGHNT, CDR2 YENEEA. The germline V and J ends were trimmed by 6 bases and 3 bases, with 11 bases remaining between them. The CDR3 is made up of 13 amino acids. The full variable domain, its missing parts supplied by reference TRBV11-3 and TRBJ1-1, is EAGVVQSPRYKIIEKKQPVAFWCNPISGHNTLYWYLQNLGQGPELLIRYENEEAVDDSQLPKDRFSAERLKGVDSTLKIQPAELGDSAVYLCASSTPGYTEAFFGQGTRLTVV.

In its sample, this clone was seen once. The genes are TRBV11-2 and TRBJ1-3; D is uncertain. The germline CDR1 and CDR2 sequences are SGHAT and FQNNGV. The CDR3 runs 16 residues. V dropped 4 bases and J dropped 3 bases, with 16 bases sitting between them. In DNA, the CDR3 is TGTGCCAGCAGCTGGGAAGGACGGACGCTTGGAAACACCATATATTTT. Translated: CASSWEGRTLGNTIYF.

This chain links TRBV4-1 with TRBJ2-7; 12 bases agree with TRBD2. In germline, CDR1 is MGHRA, CDR2 YSYEKL. The length of the CDR3 is 18 residues. Germline trimming cut 2 bases from V and 4 bases from J; bases unmatched to any gene: 12. CDR3 bases: TGCGCCAGCAGCCAAAGCATCCTAGCGGGAGGGCCGAAGTACGAGCAGTACTTC. It codes for CASSQSILAGGPKYEQYF.

This clone was recorded only once. This chain connects TRBV19 to TRBJ2-4, with D possibly TRBD1 on 5 matching bases. The CDR3 is made up of 15 amino acids. CDR1 is LNHDA and CDR2 is SQIVND in the germline V gene (reference sequence). Trimming took 3 bases from V and 3 from J, leaving 12 bases between them. CDR3: CASSIWGSGKNIQYF. CDR3 sequence (DNA): TGTGCCAGTAGTATCTGGGGCTCCGGCAAAAACATTCAGTACTTC.

The chain carries TRBV7-9 and TRBJ2-3, with 10 bases that match TRBD2. V lost 5 bases to trimming and J lost 3 bases; unmatched junction nucleotides: 8. This CDR3 region has 16 residues. Germline CDR1 and CDR2: SEHNR and FQNEAQ (reference sequence). CDR3 region: CASSPGTSDSTDTQYF. As DNA, the CDR3 is TGTGCCAGCAGCCCAGGGACTAGCGATTCAACAGATACGCAGTATTTT.

The chain combines TRBV4-1 with TRBJ1-2; 10 nucleotides match TRBD1. The V segment lost 0 bases and the J segment 5 bases; nucleotides outside the gene matches: 9. CDR3 length: 17 residues. In germline, CDR1 is MGHRA, CDR2 YSYEKL. The chain's CDR3 is CASSQDPPGTGVYGYTF. The CDR3, as DNA: TGCGCCAGCAGCCAAGATCCCCCCGGGACAGGGGTTTATGGCTACACCTTC.

CDR3 DNA: TGTGCCAGCAGTTATCTCTCCAGTAATGAAAAACTGTTTTTT. This encodes CASSYLSSNEKLFF. The V and J genes are TRBV6-6 and TRBJ1-4; D unresolved. This CDR3 is 14 amino acids long. Germline values: CDR1 MNHNY, CDR2 SVGAGI (reference sequence). Trimming shortened V by 3 bases and J by 4 bases, and 9 bases separated the two germline ends.

This clone has just a few counts. CDR3 sequence (DNA): TGTGCCAGCAGTTTAGCACGCCTTGAAGCTTTCTTT. Its translation: CASSLARLEAFF. This chain links TRBV28 with TRBJ1-1; D gene unclear. CDR3 length equals 12 residues. Germline assignment: CDR1 MDHEN and CDR2 SYDVKM. The V gene lost 2 bases and the J gene lost 7 bases, with 8 bases spanning the gap.

CDR3 protein: CASSVEGWPVGSGANVLTF. The CDR3 DNA reads as TGTGCCAGCAGCGTAGAAGGTTGGCCCGTCGGCTCTGGGGCCAACGTCCTGACTTTC. The chain employs TRBV9 and TRBJ2-6, with D unclear. V was shortened by 0 bases and J by 0 bases, with 16 bases between the two germline ends. Germline V gene data show CDR1 as SGDLS and CDR2 as YYNGEE. The CDR3 runs to 19 residues.

V and J are TRBV21-1 and TRBJ2-1. TRBV21-1 is labeled a pseudogene. This CDR3 region has 9 residues. CDR3 bases: TGTGCCAGCGAAAATGAGCAGTTCTTC. This translates into CASENEQFF.

The rearrangement uses TRBV13 and TRBJ2-3, with 8 bases lining up with TRBD2. Germline-derived CDR1 and CDR2 are PRHDT and FYEKMQ (reference sequence). J gave up 0 bases and V 4 bases, and 6 bases lay outside the gene matches. The CDR3 has 16 residues. DNA for the CDR3: TGTGCCAGCAGCTCCTCCGGGACTAGGAGCACAGATACGCAGTATTTT. This sequence encodes CASSSSGTRSTDTQYF.

The V gene is TRBV5-6, the J gene TRBJ2-3, with 7 nucleotides matching TRBD2. CDR1 and CDR2 from the germline V gene are SGHDT and YYEEEE. CDR3 size: 17 residues. The ends lost 0 bases at V and 4 bases at J; junction bases unmatched: 11. The CDR3 DNA reads as TGTGCCAGCAGCTTGGTTAAGGGAGGGAAAGGGTCAGATACGCAGTATTTT. Translated: CASSLVKGGKGSDTQYF. Full variable domain (remainder filled in from reference TRBV5-6 and TRBJ2-3): DAGVTQSPTHLIKTRGQQVTLRCSPKSGHDTVSWYQQALGQGPQFIFQYYEEEERQRGNFPDRFSGHQFPNYSSELNVNALLLGDSALYLCASSLVKGGKGSDTQYFGPGTRLTVL.

The chain has TRBV18 and TRBJ2-2, with 7 positions matching TRBD1. Per germline, CDR1 KGHSH and CDR2 LQKENI. CDR3 length: 15 amino acids. The V gene end was trimmed by 3 bases and the J gene end by 3 bases; junction bases not matched to a gene: 4. The CDR3 DNA is TGTGCCAGCTCACCGCGACAGGGCGACACCGGGGAGCTGTTTTTT. It codes for CASSPRQGDTGELFF.